One sample yielded the 22 T cell receptor beta chains listed below, sequenced in a study. TCRdb recomputed calls from the RT-PCR reads with MiXCR, one row per CDR3 protein. The data contain about 680,000 distinct CDR3 sequences, approximately 15% of them singletons. The sequencing input was memory CD4+ T cells from blood. The receptors shown here come from a female donor in good health, serving as a healthy control.

The chain has TRBV24-1 and TRBJ2-6; 8 positions match TRBD1. The CDR3 totals 18 residues. After removal of 3 bases from V and 0 bases from J, the junction contained 6 bases not matched to a gene. Germline V lookup: CDR1 KGHDR, CDR2 SFDVKD. The CDR3 bases are TGTGCCACCAGTGATGTCGGACAGGGAGGCTCTGGGGCCAACGTCCTGACTTTC. Its translation: CATSDVGQGGSGANVLTF.

This chain uses TRBV20-1 with TRBJ2-5; 10 bases line up with TRBD2. V shed 4 bases, J shed 0 bases, and the junction held 5 bases outside the gene matches. Germline assignment: CDR1 DFQATT and CDR2 SNEGSKA (reference sequence). The CDR3 runs 15 residues. The CDR3 is CSATLAGDNQETQYF. As DNA, the CDR3 is TGCAGTGCTACGCTAGCGGGAGATAACCAAGAGACCCAGTACTTC.

The V and J genes are TRBV20-1 and TRBJ1-2; weak D call: TRBD1 (5 bases). The CDR3 is made up of 13 amino acids. CDR1 and CDR2 from the germline V gene are DFQATT and SNEGSKA (reference sequence). V lost 4 bases to trimming and J lost 2 bases, with 11 bases between them. The CDR3 sequence: CSAIPGLNYGYTF. The CDR3 coding sequence is TGCAGTGCTATTCCAGGGCTCAACTATGGCTACACCTTC.

This clonotype appeared a single time. The chain couples TRBV3-1 to TRBJ2-1; D gene unclear. The CDR3 sequence is 13 residues long. Germline V CDR1 and CDR2: LGHDT, YNNKEL (reference sequence). The V end was cut by 1 base, the J end by 10 bases, with 11 bases between. The CDR3 loop is CASSQGQALEQFF. The CDR3 DNA reads TGTGCCAGCAGCCAAGGACAAGCGCTAGAGCAGTTCTTC.

This clonotype has more than one count but fewer than ten. The rearrangement joins TRBV4-3 to TRBJ2-7; weak D call: TRBD1 (6 bases). Trimming removed 8 bases at V and 3 bases at J, with 17 bases between. The CDR3 runs 14 residues. Germline V gene sequence: CDR1 LGHNA, CDR2 YSLEER. The CDR3 here is CASQEVDRIYEQYF. The CDR3 bases are TGCGCCAGCCAAGAAGTCGACAGGATCTACGAGCAGTACTTC.

This clonotype turned up a few times. The V gene is TRBV7-8, the J gene TRBJ1-5; 9 bases agree with TRBD1. CDR1 is SGHVS, CDR2 FQNEAQ, per germline. Trimming took 0 bases from V and 7 from J; bases not matched to a gene: 10. CDR3 length equals 17 residues. The CDR3 here is CASSLAPTGGYYQPQHF. Here the CDR3 DNA reads TGTGCCAGCAGCTTAGCTCCAACAGGGGGCTATTACCAGCCCCAGCATTTT.

CDR3 protein: CASSFRLAGQQETQYF. The CDR3 nucleotides read TGTGCCAGCAGCTTCAGACTAGCGGGTCAACAAGAGACCCAGTACTTC. The chain carries TRBV7-6 and TRBJ2-5; 10 bases map to TRBD2. V shed 3 bases, J shed 2 bases, and the junction held 6 bases outside the gene matches. This CDR3 is 16 amino acids long. Per germline, CDR1 SGHVS and CDR2 FNYEAQ.

V usage is TRBV10-3 and J usage is TRBJ2-2; 12 nucleotides agree with TRBD2. J was trimmed by 6 bases and V by 4 bases; bases with no gene match: 6. Looked up from germline, CDR1 is ENHRY and CDR2 is SYGVKD. This CDR3 region has 16 residues. The CDR3 bases are TGTGCCATCAGTGGGTTGACTAGCGGGAGCCCCGGGGAGCTGTTTTTT. Translated: CAISGLTSGSPGELFF.

Many counts were recorded for this clonotype. The chain combines TRBV9 with TRBJ2-1; D unclear. The V gene's germline CDR1 is SGDLS and CDR2 YYNGEE. Between the trimmed V and J ends, which lost 4 bases and 3 bases, there was a span of 8 bases. This CDR3 region has 13 residues. CDR3 residues: CASSFEIYNEQFF. The CDR3 DNA reads TGTGCCAGCAGCTTCGAGATCTACAATGAGCAGTTCTTC. Full variable domain (missing parts from reference TRBV9 and TRBJ2-1): DSGVTQTPKHLITATGQRVTLRCSPRSGDLSVYWYQQSLDQGLQFLIQYYNGEERAKGNILERFSAQQFPDLHSELNLSSLELGDSALYFCASSFEIYNEQFFGPGTRLTVL.

The gene calls are TRBV12-3 or TRBV12-4 and TRBJ1-1; D not certain. The CDR3 is 15 amino acids. The V end was cut by 4 bases, the J end by 2 bases, with 14 bases between. CDR3 region: CASSSSGISNTEAFF. DNA of the CDR3: TGTGCCAGCAGTTCCTCGGGGATATCCAACACTGAAGCTTTCTTT.

The rearrangement uses TRBV5-4 and TRBJ1-6, with a possible D match to TRBD1 (5 bases). The CDR3 sequence is 14 residues long. Between the trimmed V and J ends, which lost 4 bases and 11 bases, there was a span of 16 bases. Germline CDR1 is SGHNT and CDR2 is YYREEE (reference sequence). The CDR3 sequence is CASSPFVGAPPLHF. The CDR3 DNA is TGTGCCAGCAGCCCGTTTGTTGGGGCACCACCCCTCCACTTT.

V usage is TRBV6-2 or TRBV6-3 and J usage is TRBJ2-7; D is uncertain. There are 15 residues in the CDR3. V lost 6 bases and J 6 bases, leaving 21 bases between the germline ends. CDR1 is MNHEY and CDR2 is SVGEGT in the germline V gene. CDR3 bases: TGTGCCAGCAGCGACATCGGCAGGTCGAGCTCCGAGCAGTACTTC. Its translation is CASSDIGRSSSEQYF.

The sample holds a few counts of this clonotype. The chain carries TRBV7-2 and TRBJ2-4, with TRBD2 matching over 7 bases. Trimming took 3 bases from V and 9 from J; bases not matched to a gene: 11. This CDR3 spans 15 amino acids. Germline V gives CDR1 SGHTA, CDR2 FQGNSA. CDR3 nucleotides: TGTGCCAGCAGCTTTCGACTAGCTTCGAATGGCATTCAGTACTTC. Its protein product is CASSFRLASNGIQYF. Looking up the rest from reference TRBV7-2 and TRBJ2-4 gives the full variable domain: GAGVSQSPSNKVTEKGKDVELRCDPISGHTALYWYRQSLGQGLEFLIYFQGNSAPDKSGLPSDRFSAERTGGSVSTLTIQRTQQEDSAVYLCASSFRLASNGIQYFGAGTRLSVL.

This clonotype was found many times. V is TRBV12-3 or TRBV12-4 and J is TRBJ2-7, with D tentatively TRBD1 (6 bases). The CDR3 sequence is 14 residues long. V lost 3 bases, J lost 4 bases, and 13 bases lay in between. The CDR3 reads CASSFRGQGYEQYF. The DNA for the CDR3 is TGTGCCAGCAGTTTCAGGGGACAAGGTTACGAGCAGTACTTC.

There are many counts of this clonotype. The rearrangement links TRBV27 to TRBJ2-2; D is unclear. Per germline, CDR1 MNHEY and CDR2 SMNVEV (reference sequence). Trimming stripped 8 bases from V and 0 bases from J, with 13 bases between. The CDR3 is 15 residues long. The CDR3 reads CASGWTLSNTGELFF. The DNA of the CDR3 is TGTGCCAGCGGATGGACGTTATCGAACACCGGGGAGCTGTTTTTT.

The J gene is TRBJ1-3, the V gene TRBV20-1, with D possibly matching TRBD1 (6 bases). The V gene's germline CDR1 is DFQATT and CDR2 SNEGSKA (reference sequence). The CDR3 contains 17 residues. Trimming stripped 1 base from V and 0 bases from J, with 16 bases between. The CDR3 sequence is CSARGRSGAHSGNTIYF. The CDR3 bases are TGCAGTGCTAGAGGGAGATCAGGGGCGCACTCTGGAAACACCATATATTTT.

The gene calls are TRBV14 and TRBJ1-2; 9 positions agree with TRBD1. CDR1 SGHDN and CDR2 FVKESK come from the germline V gene. V lost 0 bases to trimming and J lost 5 bases; unmatched junction nucleotides: 13. The CDR3 has 18 amino acids. The CDR3 region has the DNA TGTGCCAGCAGCCAAGACTCCGGGACAGGGATAATGTGGTATGGCTACACCTTC. Encoded protein: CASSQDSGTGIMWYGYTF.

This clonotype was observed a few times. The chain combines TRBV5-1 with TRBJ1-1, with 7 bases fitting TRBD1. V was clipped by 4 bases and J by 7 bases; unmatched bases: 10. The CDR3 spans 14 residues. The germline CDR1 and CDR2 sequences are SGHRS and YFSETQ. CDR3 DNA sequence: TGCGCCAGCAGCCCTGCGGGACAGAAAGTTGAAGCTTTCTTT. It is translated as CASSPAGQKVEAFF.

This clonotype was seen more than once but under ten times. CDR3 sequence: CASSYSGGAPRELFF. The CDR3 DNA sequence: TGTGCCAGCAGTTACTCGGGCGGGGCTCCTAGAGAACTGTTTTTT. This chain links TRBV6-5 with TRBJ1-4; D perhaps matches TRBD1 (5 bases). Germline CDR1 MNHEY, CDR2 SVGAGI. Trimming removed 0 bases from V and 12 bases from J, with 17 bases in between. The CDR3 is made up of 15 amino acids.

This chain links TRBV7-3 with TRBJ2-3; D remains ambiguous. Germline V CDR1 and CDR2: SGHTA, FQGTGA. The CDR3 loop spans 17 amino acids. V was pared by 5 bases and J by 1 base, with 19 bases between. CDR3 sequence reads: CASSLHALISGTDTQYF. The CDR3 coding sequence is TGTGCCAGCAGCCTCCACGCTCTGATCTCCGGCACAGATACGCAGTATTTT.

The table lists this clonotype with a few counts. The chain uses TRBV27 and TRBJ2-5, with TRBD2 matching 9 bases. The CDR3 sequence is 18 residues long. Trimming at V came to 1 base and at J to 4 bases, leaving 13 bases not matched to a gene. In germline, CDR1 is MNHEY, CDR2 SMNVEV (reference sequence). The CDR3 here is CASSLYGGGAGVGETQYF. The CDR3, as DNA: TGTGCCAGCAGTTTATACGGCGGGGGGGCGGGAGTAGGAGAGACCCAGTACTTC.

There are many counts of this clonotype. The chain recombines TRBV18 with TRBJ1-5, with a tentative D call TRBD1 (5 bases). The CDR3 loop spans 13 amino acids. The ends were cut back, 3 bases at V and 5 bases at J, with 8 bases in the middle. The germline gives CDR1 KGHSH, CDR2 LQKENI. The CDR3 loop is CASSPQGDQPQHF. The CDR3 coding sequence is TGTGCCAGCTCACCTCAGGGCGATCAGCCCCAGCATTTT. Full variable domain (remainder filled in from reference TRBV18 and TRBJ1-5): NAGVMQNPRHLVRRRGQEARLRCSPMKGHSHVYWYRQLPEEGLKFMVYLQKENIIDESGMPKERFSAEFPKEGPSILRIQQVVRGDSAAYFCASSPQGDQPQHFGDGTRLSIL.